Below are 15 T cell receptor beta chains sequenced from a single sample in a study of blood T cell repertoires in COVID-19. Sequencing used immunoSEQ multiplex PCR; TCRdb keeps in-frame clones, though not all of them. Among some 200,000 clones listed, about nine tenths were seen once. The specimen was peripheral blood. The receptor set was obtained from a man of 80 years or more with acute or convalescent COVID-19.

CDR3 DNA sequence: TGTGCCAGCACCAGCGGTCGGGGGATGAACACTGAAGCTTTCTTT. It translates to CASTSGRGMNTEAFF. The V gene is TRBV27, the J gene TRBJ1-1, with a weak D call TRBD1 (5 bases). V was cut by 7 bases and J by 0 bases, with 15 bases left in between. CDR3 length: 15 residues. Germline lookup yields CDR1 MNHEY and CDR2 SMNVEV (reference sequence).

This rearrangement joins TRBV19 to TRBJ1-4; 9 nucleotides line up with TRBD1. From germline, CDR1 is LNHDA and CDR2 SQIVND (reference sequence). The CDR3 totals 14 residues. The V and J ends lost 6 bases and 8 bases, in that order; junction bases with no gene match: 7. The CDR3 DNA sequence: TGTGCCAGTAGCGACAGGGGGAGAGGGGAAAAACTGTTTTTT. It is translated as CASSDRGRGEKLFF.

This clone was seen a handful of times. Other DNA variants within this sample encode the same CDR3. The chain recombines TRBV11-3 with TRBJ2-2; tentative D call: TRBD1 (6 bases). This CDR3 contains 14 residues. The V gene lost 5 bases and the J gene lost 4 bases, with 11 bases spanning the gap. CDR1 SGHNT and CDR2 YENEEA come from the germline V gene. The CDR3 DNA follows: TGTGCCAGCAGCCCAGGACAGCCCACCGGGGAGCTGTTTTTT. Amino acids: CASSPGQPTGELFF.

The J gene is TRBJ2-1, the V gene TRBV5-1; D gene uncertain. CDR3 length: 12 amino acids. The V end lost 0 bases, the J end lost 8 bases, and 6 bases lay between the germline ends. Germline-derived CDR1 and CDR2 are SGHRS and YFSETQ. This chain's CDR3 is CASSLGGYEQFF. The CDR3 bases are TGCGCCAGCAGCTTGGGAGGCTATGAGCAGTTCTTC.

This clone was seen just once. The chain joins TRBV14 to TRBJ1-4; 7 nucleotides align to TRBD1. Trimming cost V 2 bases and J 9 bases; bases outside gene matches: 12. Germline loops: CDR1 SGHDN, CDR2 FVKESK. The CDR3 is made up of 16 amino acids. The CDR3, as DNA: TGTGCCAGCAGCCAACGCACAGGGGTCGGAGTGAAAAAACTGTTTTTT. Translated, it gives CASSQRTGVGVKKLFF.

The chain links TRBV9 to TRBJ1-6; 8 bases fit TRBD1. This CDR3 is 15 amino acids long. The V and J ends lost 0 bases and 9 bases, in that order; junction bases with no gene match: 5. Per the germline V gene, CDR1 is SGDLS and CDR2 is YYNGEE. Here the CDR3 DNA reads TGTGCCAGCAGCGTAGGATTCACAGGGGGTTCACCCCTCCACTTT. This gives the protein CASSVGFTGGSPLHF.

V and J are TRBV18 and TRBJ1-2; weak D call: TRBD1 (6 bases). The V gene lost 1 base and the J gene lost 7 bases, with 19 bases spanning the gap. The germline CDR1 and CDR2 sequences are KGHSH and LQKENI. This CDR3 has 16 amino acids. CDR3 protein: CASSPRSQGMVGGYTF. Here the CDR3 DNA reads TGTGCCAGCTCACCACGGTCGCAGGGGATGGTCGGTGGCTACACCTTC.

The chain joins TRBV28 to TRBJ2-1, with 8 nucleotides matching TRBD2. Germline lookup yields CDR1 MDHEN and CDR2 SYDVKM. Trimming took 5 bases from V and 9 from J; bases not matched to a gene: 9. The CDR3 length is 14 residues. The CDR3 protein is CASSPRGALGEQFF. In DNA, the CDR3 is TGTGCCAGCAGTCCGCGGGGGGCGCTTGGTGAGCAGTTCTTC.

This clone was seen only once. V gene TRBV30 combines with J gene TRBJ2-7, with D tentatively TRBD2 (5 bases). CDR3 length: 18 residues. Germline V gene data show CDR1 as GTSNPN and CDR2 as SVGIG (reference sequence). V was cut by 0 bases and J by 6 bases, with 27 bases left in between. CDR3 sequence: CAWSVKGRWSSIGSEQYF. CDR3 nucleotide sequence: TGTGCCTGGAGTGTAAAAGGTCGTTGGTCTAGCATCGGTAGCGAGCAGTACTTC. The full variable domain, rest sourced from reference TRBV30 and TRBJ2-7, is SQTIHQWPATLVQPVGSPLSLECTVEGTSNPNLYWYRQAAGRGLQLLFYSVGIGQISSEVPQNLSASRPQDRQFILSSKKLLLSDSGFYLCAWSVKGRWSSIGSEQYFGPGTRLTVT.

This clone was seen just once. This rearrangement joins TRBV9 to TRBJ1-4; D may be TRBD1 (6 bases). Germline V gene sequence: CDR1 SGDLS, CDR2 YYNGEE. The CDR3 is made up of 15 amino acids. V was pared by 3 bases and J by 8 bases, with 17 bases between. The CDR3 is CASSGLQGMYEKLFF. As DNA, the CDR3 is TGTGCCAGCAGCGGACTTCAGGGGATGTACGAAAAACTGTTTTTT.

In nucleotides, the CDR3 is TGTGCCAGTACCCCGTGGCTAGCGGGTACCTTAAGGGGCAATGAGCAGTTCTTC. Translation: CASTPWLAGTLRGNEQFF. The chain is built from TRBV19 and TRBJ2-1; 8 positions match TRBD2. The CDR3 sequence is 18 residues long. V shed 7 bases and J 6 bases; nucleotides not matched to a gene: 20. CDR1 is LNHDA and CDR2 is SQIVND in the germline V gene (reference sequence).

This clone has more than one count but fewer than ten. This chain links TRBV5-1 with TRBJ2-1; the D gene is possibly TRBD2 (6 bases). From germline, CDR1 is SGHRS and CDR2 YFSETQ. The length of the CDR3 is 12 residues. Trimming pared 6 bases from V and 5 bases from J, leaving 9 bases between. CDR3 region: CASNRGNNEQFF. The DNA of the CDR3 is TGCGCCAGCAATCGGGGGAACAATGAGCAGTTCTTC.

This clone was seen ten or more times. This chain connects TRBV4-1 to TRBJ1-4; unclear D gene. CDR1 and CDR2 from the germline V gene are MGHRA and YSYEKL. V was trimmed by 1 base and J by 5 bases, leaving 8 bases between them. This CDR3 is 14 amino acids long. DNA for the CDR3: TGCGCCAGCAGCCAAGGCGGCTCGAATGAAAAACTGTTTTTT. Translation gives CASSQGGSNEKLFF.

This clone was observed a handful of times. The genes are TRBV7-8 and TRBJ1-6; 9 bases map to TRBD1. CDR1 is SGHVS and CDR2 is FQNEAQ in the germline V gene. V dropped 6 bases and J dropped 8; count of bases not matched to a gene: 5. CDR3 length: 14 amino acids. CDR3 loop: CASRSGTGYSPLHF. CDR3 sequence (DNA): TGTGCCAGCAGGTCAGGGACAGGGTATTCACCCCTCCACTTT.

V is TRBV24-1 and J is TRBJ2-3, with 7 bases matching TRBD2. The ends lost 8 bases at V and 1 base at J; junction bases unmatched: 17. This CDR3 is 18 amino acids long. Germline V CDR1 and CDR2: KGHDR, SFDVKD. CDR3 sequence: CATTFPKGGPARTDTQYF. The CDR3, as DNA: TGTGCCACCACCTTCCCCAAGGGAGGGCCGGCTCGCACAGATACGCAGTATTTT.